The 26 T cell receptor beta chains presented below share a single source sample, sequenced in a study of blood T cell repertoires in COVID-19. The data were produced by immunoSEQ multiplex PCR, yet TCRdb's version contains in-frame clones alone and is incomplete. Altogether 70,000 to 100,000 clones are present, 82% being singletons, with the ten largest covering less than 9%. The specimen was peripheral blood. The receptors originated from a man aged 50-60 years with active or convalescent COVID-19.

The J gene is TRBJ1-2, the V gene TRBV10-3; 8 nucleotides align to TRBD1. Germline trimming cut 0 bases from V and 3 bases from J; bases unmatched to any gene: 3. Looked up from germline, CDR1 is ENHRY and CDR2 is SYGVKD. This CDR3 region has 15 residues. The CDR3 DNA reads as TGTGCCATCAGTGAGTCTCAGGGGGCAGACTATGGCTACACCTTC. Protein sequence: CAISESQGADYGYTF.

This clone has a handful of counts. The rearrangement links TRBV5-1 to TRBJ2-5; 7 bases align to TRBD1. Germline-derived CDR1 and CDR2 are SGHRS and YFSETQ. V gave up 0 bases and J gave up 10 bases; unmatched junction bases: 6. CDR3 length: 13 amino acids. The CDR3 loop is CASSLGQGKDQYF. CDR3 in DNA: TGCGCCAGCAGCTTGGGACAGGGTAAAGACCAGTACTTC.

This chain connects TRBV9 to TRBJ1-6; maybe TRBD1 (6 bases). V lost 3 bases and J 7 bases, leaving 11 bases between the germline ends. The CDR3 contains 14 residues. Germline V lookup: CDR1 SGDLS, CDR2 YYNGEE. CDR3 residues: CASSGSDRNSPLHF. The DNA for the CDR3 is TGTGCCAGCAGCGGTTCGGACAGAAATTCACCCCTCCACTTT.

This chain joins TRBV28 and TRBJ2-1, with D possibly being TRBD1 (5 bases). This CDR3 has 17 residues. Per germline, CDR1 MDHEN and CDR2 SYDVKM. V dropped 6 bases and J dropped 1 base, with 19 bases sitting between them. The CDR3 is CASRGPQPSISYNEQFF. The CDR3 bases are TGTGCCAGCAGGGGGCCCCAACCCTCTATTTCCTACAATGAGCAGTTCTTC.

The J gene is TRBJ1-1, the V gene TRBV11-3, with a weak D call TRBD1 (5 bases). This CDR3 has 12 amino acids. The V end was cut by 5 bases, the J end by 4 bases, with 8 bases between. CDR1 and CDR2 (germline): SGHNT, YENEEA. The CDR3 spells CASSPGGTEAFF. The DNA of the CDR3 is TGTGCCAGCAGCCCCGGGGGCACTGAAGCTTTCTTT.

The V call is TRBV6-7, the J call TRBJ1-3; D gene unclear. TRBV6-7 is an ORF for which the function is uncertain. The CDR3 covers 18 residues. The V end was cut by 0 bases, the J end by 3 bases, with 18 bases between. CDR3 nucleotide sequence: TGTGCCAGCAGTTACTCGAAGAGTAAGGGAGAGGGTGGAAACACCATATATTTT. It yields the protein CASSYSKSKGEGGNTIYF.

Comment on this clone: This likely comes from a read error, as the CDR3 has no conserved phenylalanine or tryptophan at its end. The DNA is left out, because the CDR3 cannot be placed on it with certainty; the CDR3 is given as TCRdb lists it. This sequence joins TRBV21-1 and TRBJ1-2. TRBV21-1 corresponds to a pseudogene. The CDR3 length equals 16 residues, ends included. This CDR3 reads CASSKGGGLANYGYTL.

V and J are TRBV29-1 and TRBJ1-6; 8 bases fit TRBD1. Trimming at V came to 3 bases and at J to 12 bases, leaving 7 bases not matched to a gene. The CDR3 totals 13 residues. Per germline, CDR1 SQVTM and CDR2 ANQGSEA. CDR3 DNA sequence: TGCAGCGTTGAGGAGGGGACAGGTTTACCCCTCCACTTT. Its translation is CSVEEGTGLPLHF. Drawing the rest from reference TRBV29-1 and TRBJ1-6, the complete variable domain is SAVISQKPSRDICQRGTSLTIQCQVDSQVTMMFWYRQQPGQSLTLIATANQGSEATYESGFVIDKFPISRPNLTFSTLTVSNMSPEDSSIYLCSVEEGTGLPLHFGNGTRLTVT.

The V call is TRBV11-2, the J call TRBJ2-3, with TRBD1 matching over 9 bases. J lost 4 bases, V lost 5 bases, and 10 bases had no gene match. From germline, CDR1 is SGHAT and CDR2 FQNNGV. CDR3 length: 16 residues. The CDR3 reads CASSLEWDREADTQYF. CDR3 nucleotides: TGTGCCAGCAGCCTTGAATGGGACAGGGAGGCAGATACGCAGTATTTT.

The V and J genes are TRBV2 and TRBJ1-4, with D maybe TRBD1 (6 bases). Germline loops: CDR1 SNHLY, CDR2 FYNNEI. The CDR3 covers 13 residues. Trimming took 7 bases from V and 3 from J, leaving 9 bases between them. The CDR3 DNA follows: TGTGCCAGCAAGGCAGGGGCTAATGAAAAACTGTTTTTT. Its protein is CASKAGANEKLFF.

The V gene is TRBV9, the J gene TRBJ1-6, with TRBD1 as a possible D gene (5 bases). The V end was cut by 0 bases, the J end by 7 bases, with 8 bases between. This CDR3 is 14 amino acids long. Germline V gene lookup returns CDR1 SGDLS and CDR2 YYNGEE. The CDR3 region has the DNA TGTGCCAGCAGCGTAGGACAGCTAAATTCACCCCTCCACTTT. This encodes CASSVGQLNSPLHF.

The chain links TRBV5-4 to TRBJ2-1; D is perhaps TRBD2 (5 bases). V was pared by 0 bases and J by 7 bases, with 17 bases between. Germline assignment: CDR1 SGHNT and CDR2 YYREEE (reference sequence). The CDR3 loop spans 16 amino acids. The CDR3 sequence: CASSLALTGSGNEQFF. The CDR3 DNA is TGTGCCAGCAGCTTGGCACTAACGGGGTCTGGAAATGAGCAGTTCTTC.

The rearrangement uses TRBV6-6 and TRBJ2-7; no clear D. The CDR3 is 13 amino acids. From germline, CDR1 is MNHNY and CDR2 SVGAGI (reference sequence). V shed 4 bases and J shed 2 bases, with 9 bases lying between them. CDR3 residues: CASSSYSPYEQYF. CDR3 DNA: TGTGCCAGCAGTTCTTACAGCCCCTACGAGCAGTACTTC.

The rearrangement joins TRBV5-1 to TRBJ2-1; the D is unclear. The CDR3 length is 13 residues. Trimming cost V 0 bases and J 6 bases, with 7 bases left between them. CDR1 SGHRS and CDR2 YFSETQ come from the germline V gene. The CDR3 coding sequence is TGCGCCAGCAGCTTGGGAAACGGCAATGAGCAGTTCTTC. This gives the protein CASSLGNGNEQFF. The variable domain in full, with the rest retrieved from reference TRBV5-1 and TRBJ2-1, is KAGVTQTPRYLIKTRGQQVTLSCSPISGHRSVSWYQQTPGQGLQFLFEYFSETQRNKGNFPGRFSGRQFSNSRSEMNVSTLELGDSALYLCASSLGNGNEQFFGPGTRLTVL.

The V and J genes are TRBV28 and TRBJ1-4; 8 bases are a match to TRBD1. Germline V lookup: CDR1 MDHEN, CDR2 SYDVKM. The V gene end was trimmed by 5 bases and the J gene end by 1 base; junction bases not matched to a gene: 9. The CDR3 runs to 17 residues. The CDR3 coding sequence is TGTGCCAGCAGTCAAGACAGGGGAATAGGAACTAATGAAAAACTGTTTTTT. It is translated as CASSQDRGIGTNEKLFF.

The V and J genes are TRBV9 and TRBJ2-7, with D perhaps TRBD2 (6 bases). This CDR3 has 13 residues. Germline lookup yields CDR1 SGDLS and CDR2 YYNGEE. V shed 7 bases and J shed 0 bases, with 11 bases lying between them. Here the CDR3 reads CASGAGSSYEQYF. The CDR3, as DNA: TGTGCCAGCGGGGCGGGGAGCTCCTACGAGCAGTACTTC.

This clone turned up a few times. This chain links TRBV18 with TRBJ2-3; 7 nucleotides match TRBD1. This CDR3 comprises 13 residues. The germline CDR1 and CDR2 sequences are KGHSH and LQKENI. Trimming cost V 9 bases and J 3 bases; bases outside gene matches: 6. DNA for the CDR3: TGTGCCAGTTTCCAGGGGGTGACAGATACGCAGTATTTT. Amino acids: CASFQGVTDTQYF.

Here the CDR3 DNA reads TGCGCCAGCAGTGAGTCGGTGCGGAACACCGGGGAGCTGTTTTTT. It encodes CASSESVRNTGELFF. The chain couples TRBV10-1 to TRBJ2-2; the D is unclear. The CDR3 consists of 15 residues. V lost 0 bases, J lost 1 base, and 6 bases lay in between. The germline V gene has CDR1 WNHNN and CDR2 SYGVQD (reference sequence).

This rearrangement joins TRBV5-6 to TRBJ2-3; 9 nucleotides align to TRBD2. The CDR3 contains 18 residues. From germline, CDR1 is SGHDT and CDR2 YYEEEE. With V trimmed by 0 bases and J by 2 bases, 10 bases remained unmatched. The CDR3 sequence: CASSLVGSAGGPTDTQYF. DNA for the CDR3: TGTGCCAGCAGCTTGGTTGGGTCTGCGGGGGGGCCCACAGATACGCAGTATTTT.

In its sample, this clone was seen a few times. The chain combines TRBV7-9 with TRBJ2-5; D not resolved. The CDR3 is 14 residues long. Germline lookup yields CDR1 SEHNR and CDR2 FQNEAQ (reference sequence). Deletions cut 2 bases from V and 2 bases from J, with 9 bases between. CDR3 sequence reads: CASSLLREQETQYF. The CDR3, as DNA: TGTGCCAGCAGCTTACTTAGAGAACAAGAGACCCAGTACTTC.

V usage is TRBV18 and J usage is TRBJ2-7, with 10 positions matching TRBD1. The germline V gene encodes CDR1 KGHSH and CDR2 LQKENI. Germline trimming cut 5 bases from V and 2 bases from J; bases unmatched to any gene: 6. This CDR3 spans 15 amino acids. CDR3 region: CASSGGTGDPYEQYV. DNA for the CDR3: TGTGCCAGCTCAGGCGGGACAGGGGACCCCTACGAGCAGTACGTC.

The CDR3 is CASSPGVSSYEQYV. CDR3 DNA: TGTGCCAGCAGTCCCGGGGTCAGCTCCTACGAGCAGTACGTC. The genes are TRBV27 and TRBJ2-7; possibly TRBD2 for D (5 bases). The CDR3 is 14 amino acids. Trimming removed 5 bases at V and 0 bases at J, with 11 bases between. The V gene's germline CDR1 is MNHEY and CDR2 SMNVEV (reference sequence).

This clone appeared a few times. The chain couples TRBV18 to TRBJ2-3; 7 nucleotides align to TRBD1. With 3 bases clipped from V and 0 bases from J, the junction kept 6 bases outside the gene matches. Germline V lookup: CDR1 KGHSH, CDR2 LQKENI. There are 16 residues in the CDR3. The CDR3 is CASSPIGGQSTDTQYF. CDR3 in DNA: TGTGCCAGCTCACCGATAGGGGGACAGAGCACAGATACGCAGTATTTT. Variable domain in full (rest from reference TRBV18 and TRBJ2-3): NAGVMQNPRHLVRRRGQEARLRCSPMKGHSHVYWYRQLPEEGLKFMVYLQKENIIDESGMPKERFSAEFPKEGPSILRIQQVVRGDSAAYFCASSPIGGQSTDTQYFGPGTRLTVL.

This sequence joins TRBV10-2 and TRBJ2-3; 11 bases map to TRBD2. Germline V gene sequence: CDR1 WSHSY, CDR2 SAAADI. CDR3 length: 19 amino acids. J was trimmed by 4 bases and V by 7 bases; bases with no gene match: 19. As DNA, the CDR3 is TGCGCCAGCAAGTCAGCTAGCGGGGGGAACCATGGAGTGGCAGATACGCAGTATTTT. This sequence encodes CASKSASGGNHGVADTQYF.

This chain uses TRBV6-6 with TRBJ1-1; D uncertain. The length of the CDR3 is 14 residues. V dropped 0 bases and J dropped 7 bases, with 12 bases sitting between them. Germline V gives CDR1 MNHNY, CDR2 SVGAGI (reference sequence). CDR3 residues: CASSYSARSGEAFF. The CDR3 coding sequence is TGTGCCAGCAGTTACTCAGCACGTTCCGGTGAAGCTTTCTTT.

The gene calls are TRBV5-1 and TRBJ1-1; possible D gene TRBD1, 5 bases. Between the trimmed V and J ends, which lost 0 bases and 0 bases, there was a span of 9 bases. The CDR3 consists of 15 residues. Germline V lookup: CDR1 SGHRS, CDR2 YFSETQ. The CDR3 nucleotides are TGCGCCAGCAGCTTGGTCCCAGGGCTGAACACTGAAGCTTTCTTT. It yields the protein CASSLVPGLNTEAFF.